This T cell receptor (beta chain) was recorded in a study of cytomegalovirus exposure and HLA in healthy donors. Germline V lookup: CDR1 LNHDA, CDR2 SQIVND (reference sequence). This CDR3 is built from 19 residues. J was trimmed by 6 bases and V by 4 bases; bases with no gene match: 18. Points from the study as a whole: Most observed TCR sequences were rare, whereas some public TCRs were detected in many donors. Across donors, presence/absence analyses took sequencing depth to be roughly uniform. The authors listed some 150 TCR beta chains as cytomegalovirus-associated. For TCR beta chains, V- and J-gene trimming was later linked to a missense DCLRE1C variant.

This clone was seen a few times. Its antigen remains unknown. The primer mix had 60 Vbeta and 13 Jbeta primers. The data were produced by immunoSEQ multiplex PCR, yet TCRdb's version contains in-frame clones alone and is incomplete. The table lists about 81,000 clones, 80% to 90% of them singletons. This TCR derives from a man aged 18-30 years in good health and CMV-seronegative. The chain links TRBV19 to TRBJ1-5; 10 nucleotides agree with TRBD1. The sequenced sample was PBMCs. CDR3 protein: CASSRLTGGYGRSSQPQHF. Written as DNA, the CDR3 is TGTGCCAGTAGTAGACTGACAGGGGGCTACGGGAGAAGTAGTCAGCCCCAGCATTTT. Based on the CDR3 plus reference TRBV19 and TRBJ1-5, the full variable domain is DGGITQSPKYLFRKEGQNVTLSCEQNLNHDAMYWYRQDPGQGLRLIYYSQIVNDFQKGDIAEGYSVSREKKESFPLTVTSAQKNPTAFYLCASSRLTGGYGRSSQPQHFGDGTRLSIL.